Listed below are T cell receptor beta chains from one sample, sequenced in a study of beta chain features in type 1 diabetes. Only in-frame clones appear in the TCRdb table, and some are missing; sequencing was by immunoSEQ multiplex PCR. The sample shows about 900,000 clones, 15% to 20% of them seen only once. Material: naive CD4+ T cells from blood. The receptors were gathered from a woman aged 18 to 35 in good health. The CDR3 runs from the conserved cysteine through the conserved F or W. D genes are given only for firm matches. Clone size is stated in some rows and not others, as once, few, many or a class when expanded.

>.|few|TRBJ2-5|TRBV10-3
CAISASQETQYF
TGTGCCATCAGTGCTAGCCAAGAGACCCAGTACTTC
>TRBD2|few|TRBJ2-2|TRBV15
CATRRGGANTGELFF
TGTGCCACCAGACGGGGGGGAGCAAACACCGGGGAGCTGTTTTTT
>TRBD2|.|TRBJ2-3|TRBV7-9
CASSGPPSGRAAGTDTQYF
TGTGCCAGCAGCGGTCCTCCTAGCGGGAGGGCCGCGGGCACAGATACGCAGTATTTT
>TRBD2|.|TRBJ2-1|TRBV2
CASAGGKGLAGAYNEQFF
TGTGCCAGCGCAGGGGGGAAAGGGCTAGCGGGAGCTTACAATGAGCAGTTCTTC
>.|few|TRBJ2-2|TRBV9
CASSVGAGVNTGELFF
TGTGCCAGCAGCGTAGGGGCCGGGGTGAACACCGGGGAGCTGTTTTTT
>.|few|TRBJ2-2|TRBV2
CASSEIRNTGELFF
TGTGCCAGCAGTGAAATCCGTAACACCGGGGAGCTGTTTTTT
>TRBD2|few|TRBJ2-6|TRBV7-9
CASSSRTSWGSGANVLTF
TGTGCCAGCAGCTCCAGGACTAGCTGGGGCTCTGGGGCCAACGTCCTGACTTTC
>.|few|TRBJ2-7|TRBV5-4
CASSLEGPAREQYF
TGTGCCAGCAGCTTGGAAGGGCCCGCCCGCGAGCAGTACTTC
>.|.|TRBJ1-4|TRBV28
CASSLSGEKLFF
TGTGCCAGCAGTTTGTCTGGTGAAAAACTGTTTTTT
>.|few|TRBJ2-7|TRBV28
CASGVLGGSYEQYF
TGTGCCAGCGGTGTACTAGGTGGCTCCTACGAGCAGTACTTC
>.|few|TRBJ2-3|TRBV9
CASSVTLRGTDTQYF
TGTGCCAGCAGCGTAACTCTCCGTGGCACAGATACGCAGTATTTT
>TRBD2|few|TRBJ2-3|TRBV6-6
CASSYQAGFTDTQYF
TGTGCCAGCAGTTACCAAGCGGGATTCACAGATACGCAGTATTTT
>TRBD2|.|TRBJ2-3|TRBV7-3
CASSQNGLATTDTQYF
TGTGCCAGCAGCCAAAATGGACTAGCGACCACAGATACGCAGTATTTT
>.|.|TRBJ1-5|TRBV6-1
CASSLGGGNQPQHF
TGTGCCAGCAGTTTGGGAGGGGGGAATCAGCCCCAGCATTTT
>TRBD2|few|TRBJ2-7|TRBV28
CASSPLLAGGYEQYF
TGTGCCAGCAGTCCACTCCTAGCGGGAGGCTACGAGCAGTACTTC
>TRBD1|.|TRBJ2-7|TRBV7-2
CASSSPDRSPYEQYF
TGTGCCAGCAGCTCGCCGGACAGGAGTCCCTACGAGCAGTACTTC
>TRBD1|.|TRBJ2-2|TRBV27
CASSLQGTGRTGELFF
TGTGCCAGCAGTTTACAGGGGACAGGGCGGACCGGGGAGCTGTTTTTT
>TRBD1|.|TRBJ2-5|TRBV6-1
CASSLTGDPQETQYF
TGTGCCAGCAGCTTGACAGGGGACCCTCAAGAGACCCAGTACTTC
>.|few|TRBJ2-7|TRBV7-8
CASSFYDVRTYEQYF
TGTGCCAGCAGCTTTTACGACGTACGGACCTACGAGCAGTACTTC
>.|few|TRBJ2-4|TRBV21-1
CASVTDCAKNIQYF
TGTGCCAGCGTTACGGACTGTGCCAAAAACATTCAGTACTTC
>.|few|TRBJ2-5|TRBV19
CASSSGRLRETQYF
TGTGCCAGTAGTTCCGGACGTCTCCGGGAGACCCAGTACTTC
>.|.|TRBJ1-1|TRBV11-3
CASSLNIYTEAFF
TGTGCCAGCAGCTTAAATATCTACACTGAAGCTTTCTTT
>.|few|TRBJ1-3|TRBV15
CATTRDTGLSSGNTIYF
TGTGCCACAACCCGGGACACAGGATTGAGCTCTGGAAACACCATATATTTT
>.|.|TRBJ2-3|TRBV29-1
CSVPNSAKTDTQYF
TGCAGCGTGCCGAACAGCGCCAAAACAGATACGCAGTATTTT
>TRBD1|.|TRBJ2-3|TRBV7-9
CASSLTGISTDTQYF
TGTGCCAGCAGCTTGACAGGGATCAGCACAGATACGCAGTATTTT
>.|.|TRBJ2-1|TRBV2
CASSEVLARGEQFF
TGTGCCAGCAGTGAAGTTCTGGCGAGAGGTGAGCAGTTCTTC
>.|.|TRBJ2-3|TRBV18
CASSPFLRGSTDTQYF
TGTGCCAGCTCACCTTTCCTTAGGGGGAGCACAGATACGCAGTATTTT
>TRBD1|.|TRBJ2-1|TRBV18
CASSPVRDRGDNEQFF
TGTGCCAGCTCACCAGTCCGGGACAGGGGGGACAATGAGCAGTTCTTC
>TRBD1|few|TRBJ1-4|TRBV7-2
CASSLGPGQVSTNEKLFF
TGTGCCAGCAGCTTGGGTCCGGGACAGGTCAGCACTAATGAAAAACTGTTTTTT
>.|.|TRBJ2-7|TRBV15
CATSRGHSPYEQYF
TGTGCCACCAGCAGGGGACACTCGCCCTACGAGCAGTACTTC
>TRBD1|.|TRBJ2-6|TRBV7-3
CASSFPKTTTGTGDTGANVLTF
TGTGCCAGCAGCTTCCCAAAGACAACAACCGGGACAGGGGATACTGGGGCCAACGTCCTGACTTTC
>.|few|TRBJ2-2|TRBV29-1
CSVVEKGLNTGELFF
TGCAGCGTTGTCGAAAAAGGTCTGAACACCGGGGAGCTGTTTTTT
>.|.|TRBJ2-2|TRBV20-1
CSARKGELFF
TGCAGTGCTAGGAAAGGGGAGCTGTTTTTT